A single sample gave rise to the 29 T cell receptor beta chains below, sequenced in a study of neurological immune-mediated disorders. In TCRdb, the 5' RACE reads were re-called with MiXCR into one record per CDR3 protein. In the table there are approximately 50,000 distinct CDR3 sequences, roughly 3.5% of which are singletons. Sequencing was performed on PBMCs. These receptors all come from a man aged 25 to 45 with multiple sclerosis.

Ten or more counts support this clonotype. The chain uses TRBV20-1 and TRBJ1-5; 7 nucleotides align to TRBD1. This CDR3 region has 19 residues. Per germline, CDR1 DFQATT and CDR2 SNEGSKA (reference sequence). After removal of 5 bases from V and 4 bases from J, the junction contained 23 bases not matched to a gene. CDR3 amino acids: CSAENSGQTTPRSNQPQHF. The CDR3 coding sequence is TGCAGTGCTGAAAACTCGGGACAGACAACCCCCCGGAGTAATCAGCCCCAGCATTTT.

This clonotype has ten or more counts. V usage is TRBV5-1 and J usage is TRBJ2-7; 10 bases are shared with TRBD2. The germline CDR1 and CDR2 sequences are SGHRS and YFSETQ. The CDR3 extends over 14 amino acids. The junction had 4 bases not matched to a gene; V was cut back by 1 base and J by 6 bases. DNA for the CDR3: TGCGCCAGCAGCTTGCAGCGGGAGGGCCGCGAGCAGTACTTC. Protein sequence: CASSLQREGREQYF. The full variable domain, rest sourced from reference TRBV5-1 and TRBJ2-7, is KAGVTQTPRYLIKTRGQQVTLSCSPISGHRSVSWYQQTPGQGLQFLFEYFSETQRNKGNFPGRFSGRQFSNSRSEMNVSTLELGDSALYLCASSLQREGREQYFGPGTRLTVT.

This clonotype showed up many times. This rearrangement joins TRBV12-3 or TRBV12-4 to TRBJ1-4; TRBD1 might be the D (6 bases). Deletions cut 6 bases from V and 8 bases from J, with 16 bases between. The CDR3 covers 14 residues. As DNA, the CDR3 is TGTGCCAGCAGGGACACAGGGTCCTCCGAAAAACTGTTTTTT. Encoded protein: CASRDTGSSEKLFF.

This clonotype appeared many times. CDR3 in DNA: TGTGCCAGCAGTGAATGGACAGGGGGGGCTGGTGACCAGTTCTTC. Encoded protein: CASSEWTGGAGDQFF. The V call is TRBV12-3 or TRBV12-4, the J call TRBJ2-1; TRBD1 aligns across 10 bases. V trimming: 5 bases; J trimming: 13 bases; junction bases outside the gene matches: 14. This CDR3 is built from 15 residues.

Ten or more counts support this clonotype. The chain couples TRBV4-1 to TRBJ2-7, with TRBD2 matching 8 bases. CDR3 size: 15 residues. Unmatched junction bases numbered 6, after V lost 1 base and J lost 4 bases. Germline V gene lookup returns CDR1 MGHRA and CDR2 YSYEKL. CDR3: CASSQAPGLVYEQYF. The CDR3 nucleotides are TGCGCCAGCAGCCAAGCTCCGGGACTAGTTTACGAGCAGTACTTC.

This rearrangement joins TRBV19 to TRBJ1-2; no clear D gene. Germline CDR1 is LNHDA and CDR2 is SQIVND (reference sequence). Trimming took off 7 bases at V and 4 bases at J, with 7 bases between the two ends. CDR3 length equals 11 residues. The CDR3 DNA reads TGTGCCAGTAATCGGGGCTATGGCTACACCTTC. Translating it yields CASNRGYGYTF.

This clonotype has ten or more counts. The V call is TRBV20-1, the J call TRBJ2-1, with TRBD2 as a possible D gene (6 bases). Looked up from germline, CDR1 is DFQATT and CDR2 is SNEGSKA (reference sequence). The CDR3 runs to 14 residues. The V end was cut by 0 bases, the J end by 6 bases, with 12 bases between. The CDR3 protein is CSARDQAGLNEQFF. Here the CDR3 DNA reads TGCAGTGCTAGAGATCAGGCGGGGCTCAATGAGCAGTTCTTC.

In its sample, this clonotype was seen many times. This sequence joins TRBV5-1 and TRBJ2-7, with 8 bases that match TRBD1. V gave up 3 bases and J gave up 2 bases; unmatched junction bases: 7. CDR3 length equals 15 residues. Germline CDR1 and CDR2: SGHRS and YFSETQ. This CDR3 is CASSYDTGGPYEQYF. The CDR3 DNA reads TGCGCCAGCAGCTATGATACAGGGGGACCCTACGAGCAGTACTTC.

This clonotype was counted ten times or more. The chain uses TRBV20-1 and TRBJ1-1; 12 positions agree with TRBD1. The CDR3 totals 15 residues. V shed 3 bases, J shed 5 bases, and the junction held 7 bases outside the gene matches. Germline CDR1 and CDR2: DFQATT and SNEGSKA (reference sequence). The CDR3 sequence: CSASPGTGGWTEAFF. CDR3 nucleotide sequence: TGCAGTGCTAGCCCCGGGACAGGGGGCTGGACTGAAGCTTTCTTT.

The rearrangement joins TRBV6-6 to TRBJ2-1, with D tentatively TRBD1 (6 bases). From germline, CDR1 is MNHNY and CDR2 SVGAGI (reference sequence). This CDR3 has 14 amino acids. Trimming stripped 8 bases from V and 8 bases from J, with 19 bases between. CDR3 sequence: CASLSSTGFDEQFF. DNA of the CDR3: TGTGCCAGCCTTTCTTCTACAGGGTTTGATGAGCAGTTCTTC.

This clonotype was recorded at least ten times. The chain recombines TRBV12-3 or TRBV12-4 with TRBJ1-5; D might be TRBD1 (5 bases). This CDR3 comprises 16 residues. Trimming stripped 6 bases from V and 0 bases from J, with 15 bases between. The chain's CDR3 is CASRIAGLGSNQPQHF. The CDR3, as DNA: TGTGCCAGCAGGATAGCAGGGTTGGGTAGCAATCAGCCCCAGCATTTT.

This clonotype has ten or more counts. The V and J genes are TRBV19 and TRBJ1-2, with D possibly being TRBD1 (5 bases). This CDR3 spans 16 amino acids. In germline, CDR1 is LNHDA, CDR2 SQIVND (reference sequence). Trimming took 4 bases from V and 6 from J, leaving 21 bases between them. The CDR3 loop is CASSTKTRTLSDGYTF. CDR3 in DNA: TGTGCCAGTAGTACCAAAACTCGGACACTTTCAGATGGCTACACCTTC.

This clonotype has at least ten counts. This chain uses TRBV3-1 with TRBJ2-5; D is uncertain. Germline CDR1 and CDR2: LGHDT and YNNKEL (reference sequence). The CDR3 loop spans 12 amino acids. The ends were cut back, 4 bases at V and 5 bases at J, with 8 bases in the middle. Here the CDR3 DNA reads TGTGCCAGCAGCCCCAAAAGGGAGACCCAGTACTTC. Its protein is CASSPKRETQYF.

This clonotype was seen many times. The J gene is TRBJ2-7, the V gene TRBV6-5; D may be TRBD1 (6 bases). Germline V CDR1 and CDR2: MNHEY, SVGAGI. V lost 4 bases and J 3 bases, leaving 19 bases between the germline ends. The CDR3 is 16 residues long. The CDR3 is CASSFRDTTPIYEQYF. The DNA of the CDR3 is TGTGCCAGCAGTTTTCGGGACACCACCCCCATCTACGAGCAGTACTTC.

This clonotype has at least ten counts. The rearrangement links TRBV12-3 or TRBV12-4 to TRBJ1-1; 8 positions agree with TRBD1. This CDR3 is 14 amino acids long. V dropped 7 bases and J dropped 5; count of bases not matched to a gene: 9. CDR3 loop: CASTLQGGPTEAFF. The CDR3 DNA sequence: TGTGCCAGCACCCTACAGGGGGGGCCGACTGAAGCTTTCTTT.

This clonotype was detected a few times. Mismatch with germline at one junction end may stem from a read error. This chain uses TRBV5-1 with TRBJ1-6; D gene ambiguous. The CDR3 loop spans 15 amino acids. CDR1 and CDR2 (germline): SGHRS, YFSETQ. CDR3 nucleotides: TGCGCCAGCAGCTACCGGGAACCAGATAATTCACCCCTCAACTTT. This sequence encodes CASSYREPDNSPLNF.

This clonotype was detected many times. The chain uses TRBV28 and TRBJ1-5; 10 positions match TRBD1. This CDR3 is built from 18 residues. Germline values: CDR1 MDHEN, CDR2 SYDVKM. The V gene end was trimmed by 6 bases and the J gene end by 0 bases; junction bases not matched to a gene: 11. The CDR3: CASSLGTGASNSNQPQHF. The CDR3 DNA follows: TGTGCCAGCAGCCTTGGGACAGGGGCGAGTAATAGCAATCAGCCCCAGCATTTT.

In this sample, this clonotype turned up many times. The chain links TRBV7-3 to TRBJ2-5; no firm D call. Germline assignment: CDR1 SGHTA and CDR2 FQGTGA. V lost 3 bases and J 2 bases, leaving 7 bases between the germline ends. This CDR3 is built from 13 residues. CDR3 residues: CASSFGPQETQYF. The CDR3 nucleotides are TGTGCCAGCAGCTTTGGGCCGCAAGAGACCCAGTACTTC.

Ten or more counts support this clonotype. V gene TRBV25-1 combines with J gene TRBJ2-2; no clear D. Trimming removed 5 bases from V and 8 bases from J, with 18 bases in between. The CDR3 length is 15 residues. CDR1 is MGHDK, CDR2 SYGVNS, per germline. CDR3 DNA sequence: TGTGCCAGCAGTAGCGCCTCTAACCGAGATGGGGAGCTGTTTTTT. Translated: CASSSASNRDGELFF.

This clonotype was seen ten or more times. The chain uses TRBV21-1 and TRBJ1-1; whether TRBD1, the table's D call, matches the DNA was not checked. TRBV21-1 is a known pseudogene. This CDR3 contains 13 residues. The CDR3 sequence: CASLQGGNTEAFF. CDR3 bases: TGTGCCAGCCTACAGGGAGGAAACACTGAAGCTTTCTTT.

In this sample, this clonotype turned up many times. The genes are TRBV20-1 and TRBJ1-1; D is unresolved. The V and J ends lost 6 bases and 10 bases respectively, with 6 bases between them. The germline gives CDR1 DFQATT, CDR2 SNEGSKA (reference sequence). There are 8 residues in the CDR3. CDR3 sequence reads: CSAPGAFF. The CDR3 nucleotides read TGCAGTGCCCCAGGAGCTTTCTTT.

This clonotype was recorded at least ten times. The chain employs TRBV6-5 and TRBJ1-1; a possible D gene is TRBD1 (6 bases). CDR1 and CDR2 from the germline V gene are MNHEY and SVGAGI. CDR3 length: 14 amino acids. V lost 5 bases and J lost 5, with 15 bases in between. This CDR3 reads CASSLQGSWTEAFF. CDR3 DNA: TGTGCCAGCAGTCTTCAGGGGAGTTGGACTGAAGCTTTCTTT.

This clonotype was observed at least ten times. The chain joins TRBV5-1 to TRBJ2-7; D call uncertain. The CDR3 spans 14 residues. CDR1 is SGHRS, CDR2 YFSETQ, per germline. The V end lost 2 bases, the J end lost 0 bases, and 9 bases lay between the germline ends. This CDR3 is CASSLSRTSYEQYF. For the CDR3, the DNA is TGCGCCAGCAGCTTAAGCAGAACCTCCTACGAGCAGTACTTC.

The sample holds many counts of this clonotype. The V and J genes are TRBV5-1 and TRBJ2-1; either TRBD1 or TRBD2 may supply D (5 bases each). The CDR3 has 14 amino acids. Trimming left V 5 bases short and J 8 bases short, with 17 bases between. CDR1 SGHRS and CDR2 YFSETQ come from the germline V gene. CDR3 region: CASRYRDLGDEQFF. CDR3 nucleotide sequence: TGCGCCAGCAGGTACCGGGACCTAGGGGATGAGCAGTTCTTC.

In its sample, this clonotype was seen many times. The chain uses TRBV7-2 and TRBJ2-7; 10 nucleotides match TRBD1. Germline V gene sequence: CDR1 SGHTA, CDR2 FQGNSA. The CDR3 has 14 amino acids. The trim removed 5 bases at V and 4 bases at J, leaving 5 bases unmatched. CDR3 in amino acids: CASSLDRGPYEQYF. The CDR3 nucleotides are TGTGCCAGCAGCCTAGACAGGGGGCCTTACGAGCAGTACTTC.

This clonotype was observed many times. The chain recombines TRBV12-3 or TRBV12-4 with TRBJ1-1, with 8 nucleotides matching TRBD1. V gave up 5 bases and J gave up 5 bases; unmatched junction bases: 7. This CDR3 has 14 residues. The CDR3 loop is CASSPRTGRTEAFF. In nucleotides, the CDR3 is TGTGCCAGCAGTCCTAGGACAGGGAGAACTGAAGCTTTCTTT.

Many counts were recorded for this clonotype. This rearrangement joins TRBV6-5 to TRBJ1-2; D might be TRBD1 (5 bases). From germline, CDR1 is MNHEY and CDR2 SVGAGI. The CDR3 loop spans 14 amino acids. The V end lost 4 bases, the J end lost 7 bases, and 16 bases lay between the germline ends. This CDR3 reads CASSWEGTPGGYTF. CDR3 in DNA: TGTGCCAGCAGTTGGGAGGGGACCCCGGGTGGCTACACCTTC.

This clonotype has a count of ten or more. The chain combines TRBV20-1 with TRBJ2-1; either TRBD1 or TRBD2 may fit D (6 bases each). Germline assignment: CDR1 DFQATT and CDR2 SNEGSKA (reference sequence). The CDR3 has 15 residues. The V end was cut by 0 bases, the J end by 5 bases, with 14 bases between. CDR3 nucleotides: TGCAGTGCTAGAGATATAGGGGGGCCCCACAATGAGCAGTTCTTC. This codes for CSARDIGGPHNEQFF.

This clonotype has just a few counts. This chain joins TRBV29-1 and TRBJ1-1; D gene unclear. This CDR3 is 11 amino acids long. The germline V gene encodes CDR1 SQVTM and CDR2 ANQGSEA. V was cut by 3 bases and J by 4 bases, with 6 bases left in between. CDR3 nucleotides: TGCAGCGTTGACATTGGCACTGAAGCTTTCTTT. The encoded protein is CSVDIGTEAFF.